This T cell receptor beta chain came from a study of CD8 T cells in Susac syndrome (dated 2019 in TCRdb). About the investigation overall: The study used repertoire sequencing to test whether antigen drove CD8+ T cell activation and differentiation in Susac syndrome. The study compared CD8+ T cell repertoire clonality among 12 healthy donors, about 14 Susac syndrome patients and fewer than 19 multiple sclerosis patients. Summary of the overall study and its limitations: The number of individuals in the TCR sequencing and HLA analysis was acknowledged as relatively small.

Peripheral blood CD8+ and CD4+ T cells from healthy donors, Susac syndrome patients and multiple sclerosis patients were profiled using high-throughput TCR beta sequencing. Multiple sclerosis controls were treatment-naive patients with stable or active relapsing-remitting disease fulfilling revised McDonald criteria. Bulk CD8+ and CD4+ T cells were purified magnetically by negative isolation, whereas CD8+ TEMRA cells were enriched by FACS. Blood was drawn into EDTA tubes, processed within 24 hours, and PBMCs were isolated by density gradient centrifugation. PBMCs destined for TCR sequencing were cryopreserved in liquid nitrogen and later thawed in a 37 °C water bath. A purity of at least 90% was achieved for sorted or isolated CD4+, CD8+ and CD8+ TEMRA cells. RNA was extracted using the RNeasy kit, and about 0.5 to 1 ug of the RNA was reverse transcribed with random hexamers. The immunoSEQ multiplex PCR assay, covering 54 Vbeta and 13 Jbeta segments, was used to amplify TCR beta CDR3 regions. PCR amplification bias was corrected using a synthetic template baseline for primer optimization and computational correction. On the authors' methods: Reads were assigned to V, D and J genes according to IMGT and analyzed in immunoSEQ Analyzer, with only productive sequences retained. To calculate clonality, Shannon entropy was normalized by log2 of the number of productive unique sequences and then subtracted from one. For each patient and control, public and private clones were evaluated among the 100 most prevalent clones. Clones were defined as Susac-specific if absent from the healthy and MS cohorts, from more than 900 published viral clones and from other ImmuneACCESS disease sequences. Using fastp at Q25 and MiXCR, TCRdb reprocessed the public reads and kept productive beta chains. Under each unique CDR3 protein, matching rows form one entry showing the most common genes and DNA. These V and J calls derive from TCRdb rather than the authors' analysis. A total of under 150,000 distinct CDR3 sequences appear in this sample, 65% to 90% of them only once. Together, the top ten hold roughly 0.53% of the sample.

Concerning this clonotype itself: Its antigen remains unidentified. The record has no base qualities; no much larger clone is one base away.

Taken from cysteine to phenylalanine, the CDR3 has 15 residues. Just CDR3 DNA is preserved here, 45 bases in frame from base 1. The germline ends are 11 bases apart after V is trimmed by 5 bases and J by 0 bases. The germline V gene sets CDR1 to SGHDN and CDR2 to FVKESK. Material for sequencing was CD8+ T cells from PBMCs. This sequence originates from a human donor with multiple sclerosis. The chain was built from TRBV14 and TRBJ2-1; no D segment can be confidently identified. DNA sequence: TGTGCCAGCAGCGAAAACCCCAGCTCCTACAATGAGCAGTTCTTC. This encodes CASSENPSSYNEQFF.